A selection of T cell receptor beta chains follows, all from one sample in a study of blood T cell repertoires in COVID-19. Assay used: immunoSEQ multiplex PCR; TCRdb lists only in-frame clones, some missing. The data show over 150,000 clones, more than 80% seen once. Material for sequencing was PBMCs or T cells enriched from blood (not recorded which). The receptors derive from a man between 35 and 55 years old who had recovered from COVID-19. The CDR3 runs from the conserved cysteine through the conserved F or W. Fields, in order: J gene, CDR3 length, clone size, D gene, V gene, CDR3 DNA, CDR3 protein. The D gene is left open where the match is weak. A clone size is listed for some rows: how often the clone was seen (once, few, many), or a class if it is expanded.

TRBJ2-3 | 18 | NA | TRBD2 | TRBV2 | TGTGCCAGCTGGCCAACCACGGGGACTAGCAGATTCACAGATACGCAGTATTTT | CASWPTTGTSRFTDTQYF
TRBJ1-5 | 14 | NA | NA | TRBV2 | TGTGCCAGCAGTCTGGACAGTCGCAATCAGCCCCAGCATTTT | CASSLDSRNQPQHF
TRBJ2-1 | 16 | NA | TRBD1 | TRBV6-5 | TGTGCCAGCAGTTACTCGGACAGGGGGCTTGTAGATGAGCAGTTCTTC | CASSYSDRGLVDEQFF
TRBJ1-3 | 15 | NA | NA | TRBV10-3 | TGTGCCATCACCCAGGGCTTGGGCACAGGAAACACCATATATTTT | CAITQGLGTGNTIYF
TRBJ1-1 | 11 | NA | NA | TRBV11-3 | TGTGCCAGCAGTGGACTGAGCGAAGCTTTCTTT | CASSGLSEAFF
TRBJ2-1 | 15 | NA | TRBD2 | TRBV5-1 | TGCGCCAGCAGCTCAAGTAGCGGGAGGGCCTATGAGCAGTTCTTC | CASSSSSGRAYEQFF
TRBJ1-6 | 14 | NA | NA | TRBV7-9 | TGTGCCAGCAGCCGAGACACCTATAATTCACCCCTCCACTTT | CASSRDTYNSPLHF
TRBJ2-6 | 15 | NA | NA | TRBV5-5 | TGTGCCAGCAGCCTAGACAGCTCTGGGGCCAACGTCCTGACTTTC | CASSLDSSGANVLTF
TRBJ2-1 | 11 | NA | NA | TRBV3-1/TRBV3-2 | TGTGCCAGCAGCCTCGGGGATGAGCAGTTCTTC | CASSLGDEQFF
TRBJ2-3 | 15 | NA | NA | TRBV5-1 | TGCGCCAGCAGTTTGATAGCGCCAAGCACAGATACGCAGTATTTT | CASSLIAPSTDTQYF
TRBJ2-1 | 18 | NA | TRBD1 | TRBV28 | TGTGCCAGCAGTCCCCCCCGGACAGGGTCCACTCTCGGGTATGAGCAGTTCTTC | CASSPPRTGSTLGYEQFF
TRBJ2-5 | 14 | NA | TRBD2 | TRBV27 | TGTGCCAGCAGTCCCACTAGCGGGAAAGGGGCCCAGTACTTC | CASSPTSGKGAQYF
TRBJ2-7 | 12 | NA | NA | TRBV15 | TGTGCCACCGCCGGACAGCCCTACGAGCAGTACTTC | CATAGQPYEQYF
TRBJ2-2 | 13 | NA | NA | TRBV7-3 | TGTGCCAGCAGTTCTAGCGCCCTCGGGGAGCTGTTTTTT | CASSSSALGELFF
TRBJ1-1 | 13 | NA | TRBD1 | TRBV12-5 | TGTGCTAGTGCCGGCGACAGGGCCAGCCGGGCTTTCTTT | CASAGDRASRAFF
TRBJ2-1 | 13 | NA | NA | TRBV12-3/TRBV12-4 | TGTGCCAGCAGTTTGGGCAGAAACAATGAGCAGTTCTTC | CASSLGRNNEQFF
TRBJ1-4 | 14 | NA | NA | TRBV3-1/TRBV3-2 | TGTGCCAGCAGCCAAGGGGCCTTACGGGAAAAACTGTTTTTT | CASSQGALREKLFF
TRBJ1-6 | 15 | NA | NA | TRBV28 | TGTGCCAGCAAAAGGGACATCGCCTATAATTCACCCCTCCACTTT | CASKRDIAYNSPLHF
TRBJ2-7 | 15 | NA | TRBD1 | TRBV5-1 | TGCGCCAGCAGCCTATCGACAGGGACGGGCTACGAGCAGTACTTC | CASSLSTGTGYEQYF
TRBJ1-6 | 13 | once | TRBD1 | TRBV9 | TGTGCCAGCAGCGAACGGACAGGGTCTCTCCTCCACTTT | CASSERTGSLLHF
TRBJ2-7 | 11 | NA | NA | TRBV10-3 | TGTGCCATCAGTGAGCGGGGAGAGCAGTACTTC | CAISERGEQYF
TRBJ2-3 | 17 | few | TRBD1 | TRBV18 | TGTGCCAGCTCACCACTCCGGACAGGGTTTTCCACAGATACGCAGTATTTT | CASSPLRTGFSTDTQYF
TRBJ2-2 | 12 | once | NA | TRBV28 | TGTGCCAGCAGTGTCTATACCGGGGAGCTGTTTTTT | CASSVYTGELFF
TRBJ1-5 | 12 | few | NA | TRBV28 | TGTGCCAGCGGAGGAGGAGATCAGCCCCAGCATTTT | CASGGGDQPQHF
TRBJ2-7 | 12 | NA | TRBD1 | TRBV6-5 | TGTGCCAGCAGTTACTCCCGGGACAGCCTTTACTTC | CASSYSRDSLYF
TRBJ2-5 | 15 | NA | NA | TRBV30 | TGTGCCTGGAGGCCAACGAGGCGAGGACAAGAGACCCAGTACTTC | CAWRPTRRGQETQYF
TRBJ1-5 | 15 | NA | NA | TRBV7-8 | TGTGCCAGCAGCCGAGACAGCGGCGCTTATCAGCCCCAGCATTTT | CASSRDSGAYQPQHF
TRBJ2-1 | 15 | NA | NA | TRBV30 | TGTGCCTCCACCCTGAGGGGGTCCACTTACAATGAGCAGTTCTTC | CASTLRGSTYNEQFF
TRBJ1-5 | 16 | NA | TRBD1 | TRBV7-3 | TGTGCCAGCAGTGGGGACAGGGGGCGCAGCAATCAGCCCCAGCATTTT | CASSGDRGRSNQPQHF
TRBJ1-4 | 17 | NA | TRBD1 | TRBV9 | TGTGCCAGCAGCGTAGCTACGGGGAGGCAGGGGGGCGAAAAACTGTTTTTT | CASSVATGRQGGEKLFF
TRBJ1-5 | 15 | NA | TRBD1 | TRBV6-5 | TGTGCCAGCAGCCCACAGGGGGCCGGCAATCAGCCCCAGCATTTT | CASSPQGAGNQPQHF
TRBJ1-1 | 12 | NA | NA | TRBV5-1 | TGCGCCAGCAGCTTGGAGGGAGCTGAAGCTTTCTTT | CASSLEGAEAFF
TRBJ2-7 | 15 | NA | TRBD2 | TRBV4-2 | TGTGCCAGCAGCCAAGTTACTAGCGGGTCCTACGAGCAGTACTTC | CASSQVTSGSYEQYF
TRBJ2-4 | 15 | NA | NA | TRBV28 | TGTGCCAGCAGTACGCCACGGGAATCCAAAAACATTCAGTACTTC | CASSTPRESKNIQYF
TRBJ1-1 | 13 | NA | NA | TRBV27 | TGTGCCAGCAGTTTGGGCAGGTCGGTAGAAGCTTTCTTT | CASSLGRSVEAFF
TRBJ2-7 | 16 | NA | TRBD2 | TRBV5-1 | TGCGCCAGCAGCTTGGGTCCTAGCGGGCTCTCCTACGAGCAGTACTTC | CASSLGPSGLSYEQYF